This TCR beta chain originates from a study of T-cell reconstitution after alpha-beta-depleted transplantation in children. CDR3 length: 17 residues. Germline V lookup: CDR1 SGHDN, CDR2 FVKESK. The ends lost 4 bases at V and 2 bases at J; junction bases unmatched: 8. Preparing the TCRbeta library involved the use of unique molecular identifiers. Via MiXCR, TCRdb re-called the PCR reads, giving one row per CDR3 protein. This sample has 250,000 to 300,000 distinct CDR3 sequences; about a tenth occur once, and the top ten carry around 10%. The rearrangement links TRBV14 to TRBJ2-3, with 11 bases identical to TRBD2. This TCR was sampled from a human donor who donated a stem cell graft to a child with SCID. The sequences come from PBMCs from the stem cell graft donor, collected from the stem cell graft. This CDR3 is CASSPPLAGGVTDTQYF. DNA for the CDR3: TGTGCCAGCAGCCCCCCTCTAGCGGGGGGTGTCACAGATACGCAGTATTTT.